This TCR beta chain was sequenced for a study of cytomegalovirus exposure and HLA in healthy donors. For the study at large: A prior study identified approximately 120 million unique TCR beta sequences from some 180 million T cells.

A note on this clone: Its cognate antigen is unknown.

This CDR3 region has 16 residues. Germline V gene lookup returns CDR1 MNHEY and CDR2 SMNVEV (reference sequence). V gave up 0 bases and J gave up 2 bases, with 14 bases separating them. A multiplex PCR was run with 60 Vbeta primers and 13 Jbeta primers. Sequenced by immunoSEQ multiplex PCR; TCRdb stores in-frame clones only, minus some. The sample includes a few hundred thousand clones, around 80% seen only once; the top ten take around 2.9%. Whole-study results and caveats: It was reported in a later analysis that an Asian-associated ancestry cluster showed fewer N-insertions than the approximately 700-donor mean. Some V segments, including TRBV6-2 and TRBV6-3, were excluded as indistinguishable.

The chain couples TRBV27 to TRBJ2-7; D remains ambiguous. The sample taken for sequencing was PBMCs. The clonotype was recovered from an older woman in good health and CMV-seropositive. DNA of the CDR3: TGTGCCAGCAGTTTATCTCCCTCTCGGTTTACCTACGAGCAGTACTTC. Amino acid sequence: CASSLSPSRFTYEQYF.